Shown below are 3 T cell receptor beta chains from a single sample sequenced in a study of glioma-infiltrating T cells. The iRepertoire nested amplicon-rescue multiplex PCR amplified TCR alpha and beta CDR3s from RNA. TCRdb passed the multiplex PCR reads through MiXCR, listing each CDR3 protein once. Of about 190,000 distinct CDR3 sequences listed, more than 30% were seen once; the top ten hold 20% to 25%. Sequenced: glioma tissue, nonneoplastic brain tissue, or PBMCs (not recorded which). The receptors come from a human donor with low-grade glioma or glioblastoma, undergoing nonglioma brain surgery, or in good health (not recorded which).

CDR3 loop: CASTPGRYSNQPQHF. The DNA for the CDR3 is TGTGCCAGTACCCCGGGACGTTATAGCAATCAGCCCCAGCATTTT. The chain employs TRBV19 and TRBJ1-5, with D perhaps matching TRBD1 (5 bases). Germline CDR1 reads LNHDA; CDR2 reads SQIVND (reference sequence). Trimming cost V 7 bases and J 0 bases, with 13 bases left between them. The CDR3 is 15 residues long.

The chain recombines TRBV5-5 with TRBJ2-3; no clear D gene. V was clipped by 0 bases and J by 4 bases, with 6 bases between them. This CDR3 is built from 13 residues. Germline lookup yields CDR1 SGHKS and CDR2 YYEKEE (reference sequence). CDR3 loop: CASSLEVPDTQYF. DNA of the CDR3: TGTGCCAGCAGCTTGGAGGTGCCAGATACGCAGTATTTT. The full variable domain, completed using reference TRBV5-5 and TRBJ2-3, is DAGVTQSPTHLIKTRGQQVTLRCSPISGHKSVSWYQQVLGQGPQFIFQYYEKEERGRGNFPDRFSARQFPNYSSELNVNALLLGDSALYLCASSLEVPDTQYFGPGTRLTVL.

In regard to this clonotype: This CDR3 is missing its conserved last phenylalanine or tryptophan, likely due to a read error. The genes are TRBV29-1 and TRBJ1-1; TRBD1 might be the D (5 bases). This CDR3 has 13 residues. Germline-derived CDR1 and CDR2 are SQVTM and ANQGSEA. V lost 6 bases and J lost 0, with 11 bases in between. CDR3 coding DNA: TGCAGCGTCTCGGGACTTATGAACACTGAAGCTTTCTCT. It translates to CSVSGLMNTEAFS.